The 9 T cell receptor beta chains given below trace back to one sample, sequenced in a study of vaccination effects on CD4 cells after COVID-19. No cognate antigen is known for these TCRs. Some clones are missing from TCRdb's copy, which holds only in-frame ones; the method was immunoSEQ multiplex PCR. The sample records more than 45,000 clones, around 80% being singletons. In the ViraFEST assay, antigen-specific CD4+ clonotypes were identified by expansion after peptide-pool stimulation. Around day 10 of culture, CD4+ T cells were separated out. SARS-CoV-2 infected the person between March and December 2020, as confirmed by PCR. The material was CD4+ T cells from PBMCs cultured with HIV peptides, obtained before COVID-19 vaccination. Described subset: HIV-1 Nef peptide pool negative control/reference culture. The receptor source for this set is a human donor who had a prior SARS-CoV-2 infection.

On this clone itself: A much larger clone differs by one base, so this may be a read error. In the same sample, other DNA sequences code for this CDR3. V gene TRBV2 combines with J gene TRBJ1-2, with 7 bases fitting TRBD1. Germline CDR1 reads SNHLY; CDR2 reads FYNNEI. J lost 2 bases, V lost 6 bases, and 3 bases had no gene match. The CDR3 loop spans 13 amino acids. The CDR3 is CASRRDSNYGYTF. The CDR3 DNA is TGTGCCAGCAGGAGGGACAGCAACTATGGCTACACCTTC.

The chain employs TRBV6-6 and TRBJ2-3; 8 nucleotides align to TRBD2. Germline CDR1 is MNHNY and CDR2 is SVGAGI (reference sequence). The CDR3 loop spans 16 amino acids. Trimming removed 6 bases from V and 2 bases from J; junction bases left unmatched: 10. CDR3 bases: TGTGCCAGCAGCCCTATCGGGGGGGGTGACACAGATACGCAGTATTTT. It codes for CASSPIGGGDTDTQYF.

The chain has TRBV27 and TRBJ2-7; 8 nucleotides align to TRBD1. Germline CDR1 MNHEY, CDR2 SMNVEV (reference sequence). V gave up 8 bases and J gave up 7 bases; unmatched junction bases: 16. The CDR3 runs 15 residues. The CDR3, as DNA: TGTGCCAGCTATCCGGCCGGGCAGGGGGCGGGGGAGCAGTACTTC. This encodes CASYPAGQGAGEQYF.

The chain joins TRBV5-6 to TRBJ2-1, with D unclear. Germline CDR1 reads SGHDT; CDR2 reads YYEEEE. The CDR3 totals 14 residues. Trimming stripped 2 bases from V and 0 bases from J, with 6 bases between. Written as DNA, the CDR3 is TGTGCCAGCAGCTTTGGCGTCTCCTACAATGAGCAGTTCTTC. Amino acid sequence: CASSFGVSYNEQFF.

The V gene is TRBV2, the J gene TRBJ2-7, with TRBD1 matching over 10 bases. V lost 6 bases and J lost 4; bases outside the gene matches: 6. Germline loops: CDR1 SNHLY, CDR2 FYNNEI. This CDR3 spans 14 amino acids. In DNA, the CDR3 is TGTGCCAGCAGCCCCGGGACAGGGGAATACGAGCAGTACTTC. Translating it yields CASSPGTGEYEQYF.

This clone has a handful of counts. This chain links TRBV18 with TRBJ1-5; no clear D gene. The germline CDR1 and CDR2 sequences are KGHSH and LQKENI. V lost 6 bases and J 0 bases, leaving 9 bases between the germline ends. This CDR3 has 14 residues. This CDR3 reads CASSPRDSNQPQHF. As DNA, the CDR3 is TGTGCCAGCTCGCCCCGGGATAGCAATCAGCCCCAGCATTTT.

Only one count was recorded for this clone. The CDR3 DNA follows: TGCGCCAGCAGCATACTAGCGGGGAGTCCCAATGAGCAGTTCTTC. Its protein product is CASSILAGSPNEQFF. This chain uses TRBV5-1 with TRBJ2-1; 10 bases fit TRBD2. Germline trimming cut 4 bases from V and 6 bases from J; bases unmatched to any gene: 7. This CDR3 has 15 residues. Germline values: CDR1 SGHRS, CDR2 YFSETQ.

The chain links TRBV27 to TRBJ1-2, with TRBD1 as a possible D gene (6 bases). CDR1 and CDR2 (germline): MNHEY, SMNVEV (reference sequence). The CDR3 is 13 amino acids. Trimming shortened V by 5 bases and J by 5 bases, and 12 bases separated the two germline ends. CDR3 region: CASSIRGAYGYTF. The CDR3 DNA sequence: TGTGCCAGCAGTATAAGGGGGGCGTATGGCTACACCTTC.

The rearrangement links TRBV9 to TRBJ1-3; no firm D call. CDR1 and CDR2 (germline): SGDLS, YYNGEE. V was cut by 0 bases and J by 0 bases, with 4 bases left in between. The CDR3 has 14 residues. CDR3 residues: CASSVETSGNTIYF. The CDR3 coding sequence is TGTGCCAGCAGCGTAGAGACCTCTGGAAACACCATATATTTT. Based on the CDR3 plus reference TRBV9 and TRBJ1-3, the full variable domain is DSGVTQTPKHLITATGQRVTLRCSPRSGDLSVYWYQQSLDQGLQFLIQYYNGEERAKGNILERFSAQQFPDLHSELNLSSLELGDSALYFCASSVETSGNTIYFGEGSWLTVV.